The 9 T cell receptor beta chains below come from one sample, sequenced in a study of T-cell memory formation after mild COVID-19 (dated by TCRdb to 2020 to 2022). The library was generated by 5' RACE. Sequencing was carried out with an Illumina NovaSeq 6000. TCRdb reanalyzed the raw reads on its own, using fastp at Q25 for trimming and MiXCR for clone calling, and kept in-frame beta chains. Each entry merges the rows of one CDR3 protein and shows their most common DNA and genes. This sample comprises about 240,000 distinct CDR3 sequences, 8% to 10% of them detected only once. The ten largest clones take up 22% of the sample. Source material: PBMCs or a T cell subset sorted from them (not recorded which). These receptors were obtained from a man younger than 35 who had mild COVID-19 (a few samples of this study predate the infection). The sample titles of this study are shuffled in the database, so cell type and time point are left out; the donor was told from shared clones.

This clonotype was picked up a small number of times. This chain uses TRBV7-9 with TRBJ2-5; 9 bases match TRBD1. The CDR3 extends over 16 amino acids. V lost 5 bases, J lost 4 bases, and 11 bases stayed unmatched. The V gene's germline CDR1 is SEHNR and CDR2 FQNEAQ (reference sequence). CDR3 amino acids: CASSHRRTGAGETQYF. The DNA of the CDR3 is TGTGCCAGCAGCCACCGTCGGACAGGGGCTGGAGAGACCCAGTACTTC.

CDR3 bases: TGTGCCAGCAGTGAAAGACCAGGGGACCCTTGGGGGTTCTTC. Translating it yields CASSERPGDPWGFF. V and J are TRBV6-1 and TRBJ2-1; TRBD1 might be the D (6 bases). The CDR3 has 14 amino acids. Trimming cost V 2 bases and J 15 bases, with 20 bases left between them. Germline V gene lookup returns CDR1 MNHNS and CDR2 SASEGT.

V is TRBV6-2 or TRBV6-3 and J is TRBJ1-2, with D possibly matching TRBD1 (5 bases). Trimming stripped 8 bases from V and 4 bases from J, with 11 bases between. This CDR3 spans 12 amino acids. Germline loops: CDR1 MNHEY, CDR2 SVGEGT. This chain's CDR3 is CASRPRGYGYTF. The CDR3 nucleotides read TGTGCCAGCCGTCCTAGGGGCTATGGCTACACCTTC.

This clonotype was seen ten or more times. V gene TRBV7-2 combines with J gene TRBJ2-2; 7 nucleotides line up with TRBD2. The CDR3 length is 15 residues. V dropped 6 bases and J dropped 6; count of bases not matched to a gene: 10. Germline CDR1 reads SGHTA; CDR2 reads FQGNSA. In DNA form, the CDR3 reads TGTGCCAGCAGACCCCCGGGACTACGGGCCGGGGAGCTGTTTTTT. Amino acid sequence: CASRPPGLRAGELFF.

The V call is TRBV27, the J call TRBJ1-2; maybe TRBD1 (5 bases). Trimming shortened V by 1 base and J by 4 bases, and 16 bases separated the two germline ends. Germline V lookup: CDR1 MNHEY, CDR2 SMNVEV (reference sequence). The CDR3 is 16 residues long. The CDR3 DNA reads TGTGCCAGCAGTTTATGGGGGACCCGACGTGGCTATGGCTACACCTTC. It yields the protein CASSLWGTRRGYGYTF.

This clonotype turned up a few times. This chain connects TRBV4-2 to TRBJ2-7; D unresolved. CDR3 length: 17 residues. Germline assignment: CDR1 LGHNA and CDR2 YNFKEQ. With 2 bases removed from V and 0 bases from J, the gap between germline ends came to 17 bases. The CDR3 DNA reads TGTGCCAGCAGCCAACCACGAGGTTGGGGAAGCTCCTACGAGCAGTACTTC. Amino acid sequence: CASSQPRGWGSSYEQYF.

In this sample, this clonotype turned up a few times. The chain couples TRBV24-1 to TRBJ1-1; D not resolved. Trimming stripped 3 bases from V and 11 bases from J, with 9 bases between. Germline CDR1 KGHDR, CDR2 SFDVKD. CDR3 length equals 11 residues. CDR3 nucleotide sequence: TGTGCCACCAGTGATACGATCAGGGCTTTCTTT. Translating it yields CATSDTIRAFF.

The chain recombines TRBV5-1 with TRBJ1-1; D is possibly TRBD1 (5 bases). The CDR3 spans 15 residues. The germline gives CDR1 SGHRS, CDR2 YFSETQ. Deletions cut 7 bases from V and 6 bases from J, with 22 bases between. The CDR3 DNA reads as TGCGCCAGCTACCCAGGGTCTGGAGAAAATGCTGAAGCTTTCTTT. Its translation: CASYPGSGENAEAFF.

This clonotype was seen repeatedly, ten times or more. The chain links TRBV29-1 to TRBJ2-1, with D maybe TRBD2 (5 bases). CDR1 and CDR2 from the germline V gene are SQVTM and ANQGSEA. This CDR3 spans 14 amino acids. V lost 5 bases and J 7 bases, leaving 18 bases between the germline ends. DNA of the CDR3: TGCAGCGTTTCCCGACCCCCGGGATTTAATGAGCAGTTCTTC. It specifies CSVSRPPGFNEQFF.